This T cell receptor beta chain comes out of a study of beta chain features in type 1 diabetes. Overall study findings and caveats: There were fewer insertions and more deletions at the VDJ junctions of type 1 diabetes patients. A greater similarity of naive, central memory and Treg TCRB repertoires was seen among patients than among healthy donors.

Trimming cost V 8 bases and J 6 bases; bases outside gene matches: 16. Per the germline V gene, CDR1 is LNHDA and CDR2 is SQIVND (reference sequence). The CDR3 is made up of 16 amino acids. Notes on this clone: Its antigen is currently unknown.

cDNA synthesis used the whole RNA isolate, giving expressed TCRB sequences. TCRdb keeps only in-frame clones here, not all; method: immunoSEQ multiplex PCR. The sample records 850,000 to 900,000 clones, under 20% being singletons. Sequences were obtained from naive CD4+ T cells from blood. The clonotype originates from a woman between 18 and 29 years old in good health. This sequence joins TRBV19 and TRBJ2-1, with TRBD2 matching 7 bases. The CDR3 nucleotides read TGTGCCAGTGACAAACTGTGGGGGAGGGCCATCAATGAGCAGTTCTTC. The encoded protein is CASDKLWGRAINEQFF.